Below, 28 T cell receptor beta chains from the same sample are listed, as sequenced in a study of CD8+ T cells in alopecia areata (dated by TCRdb to 2016 to 2019). The method was the immunoSEQ multiplex PCR assay. RNA was extracted from all samples and reverse transcribed into cDNA as template for TCR sequencing. TCRdb stores this immuneACCESS table with in-frame sequences only. Part of the clones is absent; in the studies checked, under half of the shortfall reflects unresolved V genes, and no reason is known for the rest. For this sample there are 55,000 to 70,000 clones; under 55% appear just once. Of the sample, 15% to 20% falls within the top ten clones. The sample's time point, from its label and the paper: baseline before oral tofacitinib. Sequencing was performed on CD8+ T cells sorted from blood, taken at week 0. These receptors came from a human donor with alopecia areata.

The J gene is TRBJ2-2, the V gene TRBV29-1, with TRBD1 matching over 8 bases. The trim removed 5 bases at V and 6 bases at J, leaving 5 bases unmatched. CDR1 is SQVTM and CDR2 is ANQGSEA in the germline V gene. This CDR3 has 13 residues. The CDR3 coding sequence is TGCAGCGTTAACCAGGGGGCGTCCGGGGAGCTGTTTTTT. It translates to CSVNQGASGELFF.

The genes are TRBV29-1 and TRBJ2-7, with 7 nucleotides matching TRBD1. Germline V gene data show CDR1 as SQVTM and CDR2 as ANQGSEA. This CDR3 comprises 12 residues. The ends lost 7 bases at V and 3 bases at J; junction bases unmatched: 6. CDR3 sequence reads: CSAGPGGYEQYF. In nucleotides, the CDR3 is TGCAGCGCGGGGCCAGGGGGCTACGAGCAGTACTTC.

CDR3 sequence: CASSRTGSQETQYF. As DNA, the CDR3 is TGTGCCAGTAGTCGAACAGGGTCCCAAGAGACCCAGTACTTC. V is TRBV2 and J is TRBJ2-5, with a weak D call TRBD1 (6 bases). The CDR3 length is 14 residues. The V end was cut by 9 bases, the J end by 1 base, with 15 bases between. Germline V gene lookup returns CDR1 SNHLY and CDR2 FYNNEI.

This clone is judged large. Other DNA sequences within the sample encode an identical CDR3. The rearrangement joins TRBV19 to TRBJ2-3, with 10 bases fitting TRBD2. The CDR3 has 16 amino acids. Germline CDR1 and CDR2: LNHDA and SQIVND (reference sequence). Germline trimming cut 5 bases from V and 5 bases from J; bases unmatched to any gene: 10. The CDR3 reads CASSPLAGASRDTQYF. The CDR3 region has the DNA TGTGCCAGTAGTCCCCTAGCGGGAGCGTCGCGAGATACGCAGTATTTT.

This sequence joins TRBV29-1 and TRBJ1-1; D might be TRBD1 (5 bases). CDR3 size: 12 residues. CDR1 SQVTM and CDR2 ANQGSEA come from the germline V gene. CDR3 sequence (DNA): TGCAGGTGGGAGGACACTGGGACTGAAGCTTTCTTT. Residues: CRWEDTGTEAFF. Looking up the rest from reference TRBV29-1 and TRBJ1-1 gives the full variable domain: SAVISQKPSRDICQRGTSLTIQCQVDSQVTMMFWYRQQPGQSLTLIATANQGSEATYESGFVIDKFPISRPNLTFSTLTVSNMSPEDSSIYLCRWEDTGTEAFFGQGTRLTVV.

This clone appeared a few times. The chain has TRBV28 and TRBJ1-4; D is ambiguous. CDR3 size: 14 residues. The V and J ends lost 2 bases and 4 bases respectively, with 8 bases between them. From germline, CDR1 is MDHEN and CDR2 SYDVKM. In DNA, the CDR3 is TGTGCCAGCAGTTTAGGCCAGCTTAATGAAAAACTGTTTTTT. This encodes CASSLGQLNEKLFF.

This clone appeared a few times. The chain has TRBV18 and TRBJ2-7; TRBD2 matches 11 bases. This CDR3 has 17 amino acids. The trim removed 3 bases at V and 5 bases at J, leaving 12 bases unmatched. Germline values: CDR1 KGHSH, CDR2 LQKENI. CDR3 residues: CASSPSHLAGGPHEQYF. CDR3 DNA: TGTGCCAGCTCACCTTCCCACTTAGCGGGAGGGCCCCACGAGCAGTACTTC.

The chain carries TRBV29-1 and TRBJ2-7; D call uncertain. Germline CDR1 is SQVTM and CDR2 is ANQGSEA. The ends were cut back, 4 bases at V and 0 bases at J, with 7 bases in the middle. This CDR3 is 12 amino acids long. CDR3 protein: CSVVSGSYEQYF. CDR3 DNA: TGCAGCGTTGTTTCAGGCTCCTACGAGCAGTACTTC.

The chain employs TRBV7-6 and TRBJ2-5, with D perhaps TRBD1 (6 bases). In germline, CDR1 is SGHVS, CDR2 FNYEAQ. The length of the CDR3 is 15 residues. V lost 1 base and J lost 5, with 14 bases in between. The CDR3 region is CASSLEHSGAETQYF. The CDR3 bases are TGTGCCAGCAGCTTAGAACATTCAGGGGCGGAGACCCAGTACTTC.

The CDR3 sequence: CASTNRGAETQYF. CDR3 sequence (DNA): TGTGCCAGCACTAACCGGGGGGCAGAGACCCAGTACTTC. The rearrangement joins TRBV7-6 to TRBJ2-5, with D tentatively TRBD2 (7 bases). This CDR3 region has 13 residues. Trimming took 7 bases from V and 4 from J, leaving 13 bases between them. Germline CDR1 and CDR2: SGHVS and FNYEAQ.

This chain connects TRBV13 to TRBJ2-7; 7 nucleotides align to TRBD1. V was clipped by 2 bases and J by 6 bases; unmatched bases: 1. Germline V gene lookup returns CDR1 PRHDT and CDR2 FYEKMQ (reference sequence). The CDR3 covers 12 residues. For the CDR3, the DNA is TGTGCCAGCAGCTTAAACAGGGGCGAGCAGTACTTC. Protein: CASSLNRGEQYF.

The chain joins TRBV7-4 to TRBJ2-7; D gene uncertain. Germline lookup yields CDR1 SGHVT and CDR2 SQSDAQ. This CDR3 spans 12 amino acids. Trimming took off 5 bases at V and 2 bases at J, with 7 bases between the two ends. This chain's CDR3 is CASSPYPYEQYF. CDR3 nucleotide sequence: TGTGCCAGCAGCCCGTATCCCTACGAGCAGTACTTC. Together with reference TRBV7-4 and TRBJ2-7, the CDR3 gives the full variable domain: GAGVSQSPRYKVAKRGRDVALRCDSISGHVTLYWYRQTLGQGSEVLTYSQSDAQRDKSGRPSGRFSAERPERSVSTLKIQRTEQGDSAVYLCASSPYPYEQYFGPGTRLTVT.

The rearrangement joins TRBV27 to TRBJ2-1; no definite D call. This CDR3 has 14 residues. Germline-derived CDR1 and CDR2 are MNHEY and SMNVEV (reference sequence). Trimming left V 1 base short and J 0 bases short, with 4 bases between. This chain's CDR3 is CASSLWSSYNEQFF. The CDR3, as DNA: TGTGCCAGCAGTTTATGGAGCTCCTACAATGAGCAGTTCTTC.

This clone was recorded once. The chain couples TRBV29-1 to TRBJ2-7; D might be TRBD1 or TRBD2, each matching 6 bases. Trimming left V 5 bases short and J 6 bases short, with 11 bases between. The length of the CDR3 is 11 residues. CDR1 SQVTM and CDR2 ANQGSEA come from the germline V gene. In DNA form, the CDR3 reads TGCAGCGTTCCACAGGGAGGCGAGCAGTACTTC. Amino acid sequence: CSVPQGGEQYF.

The chain uses TRBV30 and TRBJ1-1; D unresolved. Trimming pared 4 bases from V and 5 bases from J, leaving 5 bases between. Germline V CDR1 and CDR2: GTSNPN, SVGIG (reference sequence). This CDR3 is 10 amino acids long. The CDR3 is CAWMGTEAFF. The CDR3 DNA follows: TGTGCCTGGATGGGGACTGAAGCTTTCTTT.

The chain employs TRBV30 and TRBJ1-1; possibly TRBD1 for D (5 bases). The V end was cut by 2 bases, the J end by 8 bases, with 12 bases between. Germline V gene data show CDR1 as GTSNPN and CDR2 as SVGIG (reference sequence). This CDR3 comprises 12 residues. The CDR3 nucleotides read TGTGCCTGGAGTCCGGGGCAGGGAGAAGCTTTCTTT. It is translated as CAWSPGQGEAFF.

The gene calls are TRBV20-1 and TRBJ1-1, with D uncertain. This CDR3 has 8 amino acids. The V gene's germline CDR1 is DFQATT and CDR2 SNEGSKA (reference sequence). Trimming cost V 7 bases and J 11 bases, with 8 bases left between them. Written as DNA, the CDR3 is TGCAGTGTCCCGTGGGCTTTCTTT. Translating gives CSVPWAFF.

The V and J genes are TRBV6-6 and TRBJ2-7; D may be TRBD2 (5 bases). The CDR3 is 15 residues long. Germline loops: CDR1 MNHNY, CDR2 SVGAGI (reference sequence). V was trimmed by 2 bases and J by 1 base, leaving 12 bases between them. This CDR3 is CASSYGGPDSYEQYF. Here the CDR3 DNA reads TGTGCCAGCAGTTACGGAGGTCCAGATTCCTACGAGCAGTACTTC.

Only a few counts were recorded for this clone. The rearrangement links TRBV29-1 to TRBJ2-7, with D possibly being TRBD2 (6 bases). Germline values: CDR1 SQVTM, CDR2 ANQGSEA. V lost 4 bases and J 3 bases, leaving 16 bases between the germline ends. The CDR3 extends over 14 amino acids. CDR3: CSVGGGTSFYEQYF. In DNA form, the CDR3 reads TGCAGCGTTGGTGGTGGGACTTCTTTCTACGAGCAGTACTTC.

The chain couples TRBV15 to TRBJ2-2; no clear D. The germline V gene encodes CDR1 LNHNV and CDR2 YYDKDF (reference sequence). This CDR3 has 13 amino acids. The V and J ends lost 4 bases and 0 bases respectively, with 3 bases between them. CDR3 DNA sequence: TGTGCCACCAGCATCGCGAACACCGGGGAGCTGTTTTTT. It is translated as CATSIANTGELFF.

Points on this clone: Other DNA sequences in this sample translate to the same CDR3. The rearrangement links TRBV30 to TRBJ1-5; TRBD1 matches at 8 bases. The V segment lost 0 bases and the J segment 5 bases; nucleotides outside the gene matches: 0. The germline gives CDR1 GTSNPN, CDR2 SVGIG (reference sequence). The CDR3 spans 13 residues. The CDR3 bases are TGTGCCTGGAGTGTACAGGGGGATCAGCCCCAGCATTTT. It yields the protein CAWSVQGDQPQHF.

This clone has a handful of counts. The chain is built from TRBV7-9 and TRBJ2-7; TRBD1 is a possible D gene (6 bases). Trimming took 9 bases from V and 3 from J, leaving 21 bases between them. Germline V gene data show CDR1 as SEHNR and CDR2 as FQNEAQ (reference sequence). The CDR3 consists of 15 residues. The CDR3 nucleotides read TGTGCCAGTTCCCGGGGCGGACAGACAAGCTACGAGCAGTACTTC. Translation gives CASSRGGQTSYEQYF.

The rearrangement links TRBV2 to TRBJ1-1, with D possibly TRBD1 on 5 matching bases. Trimming left V 1 base short and J 4 bases short, with 10 bases between. The V gene's germline CDR1 is SNHLY and CDR2 FYNNEI. This CDR3 has 14 residues. The CDR3 loop reads CASSEGRGITEAFF. CDR3 sequence (DNA): TGTGCCAGCAGTGAAGGGAGGGGAATCACTGAAGCTTTCTTT.

The chain couples TRBV11-2 to TRBJ2-3; TRBD2 agrees at 7 bases. The length of the CDR3 is 13 residues. Germline V CDR1 and CDR2: SGHAT, FQNNGV. Trimming removed 8 bases from V and 4 bases from J; junction bases left unmatched: 6. The CDR3 DNA reads as TGTGCCAGCCGCTGGGGGAGGGCAGATACGCAGTATTTT. This translates into CASRWGRADTQYF.

Only a few counts were recorded for this clone. The chain links TRBV2 to TRBJ1-5, with D uncertain. The CDR3 sequence is 13 residues long. Trimming removed 1 base from V and 6 bases from J, with 7 bases in between. Germline-derived CDR1 and CDR2 are SNHLY and FYNNEI. CDR3 coding DNA: TGTGCCAGCAGTGAAGTAGTAACTCAGCCCCAGCATTTT. This gives the protein CASSEVVTQPQHF.

The chain combines TRBV29-1 with TRBJ2-2; possibly TRBD1 or TRBD2 for D (5 bases each). This CDR3 has 13 residues. V was shortened by 5 bases and J by 5 bases, with 12 bases between the two germline ends. The V gene's germline CDR1 is SQVTM and CDR2 ANQGSEA. The CDR3 DNA follows: TGCAGCGTTTTCCAGGGAGCTACCGGGGAGCTGTTTTTT. Translated, it gives CSVFQGATGELFF.

The V call is TRBV9, the J call TRBJ2-7; 9 bases match TRBD2. Germline CDR1 SGDLS, CDR2 YYNGEE. The CDR3 has 14 amino acids. J was trimmed by 2 bases and V by 5 bases; bases with no gene match: 5. The CDR3 nucleotides are TGTGCCAGCAGTCCAGCGGGAGGTCCCTACGAGCAGTACTTC. Translation: CASSPAGGPYEQYF.

The chain joins TRBV6-6 to TRBJ2-2; 8 bases are a match to TRBD1. V lost 4 bases, J lost 1 base, and 2 bases stayed unmatched. The CDR3 spans 15 residues. In germline, CDR1 is MNHNY, CDR2 SVGAGI (reference sequence). CDR3 residues: CASSSGTGNTGELFF. The CDR3 DNA reads TGTGCCAGCAGTTCCGGGACAGGGAACACCGGGGAGCTGTTTTTT.